This paragraph reports one T cell receptor beta chain. Its specificity is unknown. V was pared by 6 bases and J by 0 bases, with 26 bases between. The germline V gene encodes CDR1 LNHDA and CDR2 SQIVND (reference sequence). There are 19 residues in the CDR3. This sample was included in a study of OX40 agonist ivuxolimab in advanced cancers. On the study more broadly: Head and neck, renal cell, melanoma or hepatocellular carcinoma were the cancers that dose-escalation patients had.

Whole-study findings and limits: Among the lowest levels of clonal expansion were found in partial responders at 0.1-3.0 mg/kg.

Some clones are missing from TCRdb's copy, which holds only in-frame ones; the method was immunoSEQ multiplex PCR. The table has 65,000 to 90,000 clones, approximately 90% seen once; the top ten hold under 10%. The rearrangement joins TRBV19 to TRBJ1-2; D not resolved. The sequenced sample was CD4+ or CD8+ T cells sorted from blood, obtained in a trial of the OX40 agonist ivuxolimab. The source of this sequence is an adult with an advanced solid tumor such as melanoma, head and neck, liver or kidney cancer. The CDR3 spells CASRYPFGEAAHPNYGYTF. The CDR3 DNA reads TGTGCCAGTAGGTACCCCTTCGGGGAGGCGGCTCACCCTAACTATGGCTACACCTTC.